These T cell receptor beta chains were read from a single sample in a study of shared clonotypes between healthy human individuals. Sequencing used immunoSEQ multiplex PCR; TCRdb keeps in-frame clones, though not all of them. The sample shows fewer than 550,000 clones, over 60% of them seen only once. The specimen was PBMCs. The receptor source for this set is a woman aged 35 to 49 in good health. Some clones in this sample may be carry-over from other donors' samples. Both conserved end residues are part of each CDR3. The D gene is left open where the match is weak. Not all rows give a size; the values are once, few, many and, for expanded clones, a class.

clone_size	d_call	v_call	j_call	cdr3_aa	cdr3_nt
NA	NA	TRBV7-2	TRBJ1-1	CASSQGMANTEAFF	TGTGCCAGCAGCCAAGGTATGGCGAACACTGAAGCTTTCTTT
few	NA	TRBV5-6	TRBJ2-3	CASSLSLLTDTQYF	TGTGCCAGCAGCTTGAGTCTTCTCACAGATACGCAGTATTTT
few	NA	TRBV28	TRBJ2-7	CASSLPGLSEQYF	TGTGCCAGCAGTTTACCAGGGTTAAGCGAGCAGTACTTC
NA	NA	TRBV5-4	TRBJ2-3	CASSWAGEDTQYF	TGTGCCAGCAGCTGGGCAGGAGAAGATACGCAGTATTTT
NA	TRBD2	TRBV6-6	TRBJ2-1	CASSYSRTSGEQFF	TGTGCCAGCAGTTACTCGAGGACTAGCGGTGAGCAGTTCTTC
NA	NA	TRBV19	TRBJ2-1	CASSIDLAGSSYNEQFF	TGTGCCAGTAGTATAGATCTGGCAGGTAGCTCCTACAATGAGCAGTTCTTC
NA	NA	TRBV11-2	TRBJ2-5	CASSQETLETQYF	TGTGCCAGCAGCCAGGAGACTCTGGAGACCCAGTACTTC
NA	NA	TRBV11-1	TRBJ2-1	CASSRVFGVVQFF	TGTGCCAGCAGCCGCGTCTTCGGGGTAGTGCAGTTCTTC
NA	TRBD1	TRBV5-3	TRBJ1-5	CARTGGFQPQHF	TGTGCCAGAACAGGGGGCTTTCAGCCCCAGCATTTT
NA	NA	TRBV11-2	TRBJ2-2	CASSLVSGANTGELFF	TGTGCCAGCAGCTTAGTCTCCGGGGCGAACACCGGGGAGCTGTTTTTT
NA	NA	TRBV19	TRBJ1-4	CASTGLGNEKLFF	TGTGCCAGTACGGGCCTTGGGAATGAAAAACTGTTTTTT
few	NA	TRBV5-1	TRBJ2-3	CASRAGGGTDTQYF	TGCGCCAGCAGGGCGGGCGGAGGCACAGATACGCAGTATTTT
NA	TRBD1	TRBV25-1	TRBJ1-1	CASRTGGLNTEAFF	TGTGCCAGCAGGACAGGGGGGTTGAACACTGAAGCTTTCTTT
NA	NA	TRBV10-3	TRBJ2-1	CAISVGPYNEQFF	TGTGCCATCAGTGTGGGACCTTACAATGAGCAGTTCTTC
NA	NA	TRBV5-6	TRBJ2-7	CASSHRTRYYEQYF	TGTGCCAGCAGCCACCGGACCAGATACTACGAGCAGTACTTC
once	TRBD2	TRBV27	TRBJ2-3	CASSFTPRGSGRFGDTQYF	TGTGCCAGCAGTTTCACCCCCCGGGGGAGCGGGAGGTTCGGAGATACGCAGTATTTT
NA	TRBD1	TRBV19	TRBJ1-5	CASSRDRDQPQHF	TGTGCCAGTAGTAGGGACAGGGACCAGCCCCAGCATTTT
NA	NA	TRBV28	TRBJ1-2	CASSLNGGINYGYTF	TGTGCCAGCAGTTTAAATGGGGGGATCAACTATGGCTACACCTTC
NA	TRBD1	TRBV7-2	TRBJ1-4	CASRPPGQGTEKLFF	TGTGCCAGCAGGCCTCCGGGACAGGGAACTGAAAAACTGTTTTTT
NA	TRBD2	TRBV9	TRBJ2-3	CASSVGGGTPLSTDTQYF	TGTGCCAGCAGCGTCGGGGGGGGAACGCCTTTGAGCACAGATACGCAGTATTTT
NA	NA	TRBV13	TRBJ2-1	CASSLVGPGYNEQFF	TGTGCCAGCAGCTTAGTGGGTCCCGGCTACAATGAGCAGTTCTTC
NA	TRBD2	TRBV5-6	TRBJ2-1	CASSLGEGNEQFF	TGTGCCAGCAGCTTGGGGGAGGGAAATGAGCAGTTCTTC
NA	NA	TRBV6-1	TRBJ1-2	CASSGERFYGYTF	TGTGCCAGCAGTGGGGAACGGTTCTATGGCTACACCTTC
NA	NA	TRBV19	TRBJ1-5	CASKDSKDYSNQPQHF	TGTGCCAGTAAGGACAGTAAGGACTATAGCAATCAGCCCCAGCATTTT
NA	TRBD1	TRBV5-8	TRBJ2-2	CASSIGTGTGHTGELFF	TGTGCCAGCAGCATAGGTACCGGGACAGGACACACCGGGGAGCTGTTTTTT
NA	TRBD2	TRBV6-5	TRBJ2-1	CASSYEGLAGYNEQFF	TGTGCCAGCAGTTACGAGGGACTAGCGGGCTACAATGAGCAGTTCTTC
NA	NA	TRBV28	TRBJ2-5	CASSLVTGDQETQYF	TGTGCCAGCAGTTTGGTCACAGGCGACCAAGAGACCCAGTACTTC
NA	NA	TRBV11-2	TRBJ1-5	CASSFSQGNQPQHF	TGTGCCAGCAGCTTTAGCCAGGGGAATCAGCCCCAGCATTTT
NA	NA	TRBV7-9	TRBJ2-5	CASSLARSAEEGRETQYF	TGTGCCAGCAGCTTAGCGAGAAGTGCCGAGGAAGGGAGAGAGACCCAGTACTTC
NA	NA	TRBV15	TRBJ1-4	CATSRDAGNEKLFF	TGTGCCACCAGCAGAGATGCGGGAAATGAAAAACTGTTTTTT
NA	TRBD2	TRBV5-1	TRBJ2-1	CASSSGTSLSNEQFF	TGCGCCAGCAGCTCCGGGACTAGCTTGAGCAATGAGCAGTTCTTC
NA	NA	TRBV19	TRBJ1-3	CASSMTGSSGNTIYF	TGTGCCAGTAGTATGACGGGGAGCTCTGGAAACACCATATATTTT
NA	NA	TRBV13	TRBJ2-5	CASSFYRRQTQYF	TGTGCCAGCAGCTTTTACAGGCGACAGACCCAGTACTTC
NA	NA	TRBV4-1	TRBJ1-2	CASSQDSTGVGYTF	TGCGCCAGCAGCCAAGATTCTACGGGGGTTGGCTACACCTTC
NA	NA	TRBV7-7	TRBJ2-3	CASSLGGYTDTQYF	TGTGCTAGCAGCTTAGGCGGATACACAGATACGCAGTATTTT
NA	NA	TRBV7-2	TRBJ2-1	CASSLMSYNEQFF	TGTGCCAGCAGCTTAATGAGCTACAATGAGCAGTTCTTC
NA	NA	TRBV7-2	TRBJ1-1	CASKPGLPLGEAFF	TGTGCCAGCAAACCGGGACTCCCGCTGGGTGAAGCTTTCTTT
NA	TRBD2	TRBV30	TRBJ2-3	CAWSPGVAGDGTDTQYF	TGTGCCTGGAGTCCGGGAGTTGCGGGAGATGGCACAGATACGCAGTATTTT
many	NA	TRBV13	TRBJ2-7	CASSLGRGGGEEQYF	TGTGCCAGCAGCTTAGGCCGTGGAGGGGGCGAGGAGCAGTACTTC
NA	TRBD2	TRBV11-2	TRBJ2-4	CASRKGLAGLAKNIQYF	TGTGCCAGCAGAAAGGGACTAGCGGGTTTAGCCAAAAACATTCAGTACTTC
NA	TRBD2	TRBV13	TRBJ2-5	CASSLGLVGQETQYF	TGTGCCAGCAGCCTAGGACTAGTTGGGCAAGAGACCCAGTACTTC
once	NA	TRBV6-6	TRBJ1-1	CASSYSTRNTEAFF	TGTGCCAGCAGTTACTCGACCCGGAACACTGAAGCTTTCTTT
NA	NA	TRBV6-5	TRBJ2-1	CASRNLAGQNEQFF	TGTGCCAGCAGAAACCTCGCGGGACAAAATGAGCAGTTCTTC
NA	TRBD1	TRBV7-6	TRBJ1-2	CASSGNRGDYGYTF	TGTGCCAGCAGCGGAAACAGGGGCGACTATGGCTACACCTTC
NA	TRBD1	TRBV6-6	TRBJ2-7	CASSRGQGTSYEQYF	TGTGCCAGCAGTAGGGGACAGGGGACTTCCTACGAGCAGTACTTC
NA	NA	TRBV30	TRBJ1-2	CAWSAFQHGYTF	TGTGCCTGGAGTGCCTTTCAGCATGGCTACACCTTC
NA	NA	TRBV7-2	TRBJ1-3	CASSFGGSSGNTIYF	TGTGCCAGCAGCTTTGGGGGATCCTCTGGAAACACCATATATTTT
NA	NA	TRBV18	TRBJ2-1	CASSPSIEHEQFF	TGTGCCAGCTCACCAAGTATCGAGCATGAGCAGTTCTTC
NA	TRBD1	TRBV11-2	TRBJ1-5	CASSLGTGGGQPQHF	TGTGCCAGCAGCTTAGGAACAGGGGGCGGACAGCCCCAGCATTTT
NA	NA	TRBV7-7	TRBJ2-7	CASSPGLVTYEQYF	TGTGCCAGCAGCCCGGGACTTGTAACCTACGAGCAGTACTTC
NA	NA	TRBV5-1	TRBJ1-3	CASSLSNSGGNTIYF	TGCGCCAGCAGCCTATCGAATTCGGGTGGAAACACCATATATTTT
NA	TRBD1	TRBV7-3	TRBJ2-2	CASSQGAGTGELFF	TGTGCCAGCAGCCAGGGGGCGGGCACCGGGGAGCTGTTTTTT
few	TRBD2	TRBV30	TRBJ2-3	CAWGSGTVSDTQYF	TGTGCCTGGGGTAGCGGGACCGTTTCCGATACGCAGTATTTT
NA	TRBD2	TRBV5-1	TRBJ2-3	CASRTSGTGGDTQYF	TGCGCCAGCAGGACTAGCGGCACCGGGGGGGATACGCAGTATTTT
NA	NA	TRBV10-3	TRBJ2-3	CAISPKGDTQYF	TGTGCCATCAGTCCGAAAGGAGATACGCAGTATTTT
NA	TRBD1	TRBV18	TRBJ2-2	CASSPEGQGNTGELFF	TGTGCCAGCTCACCTGAGGGACAGGGGAACACCGGGGAGCTGTTTTTT
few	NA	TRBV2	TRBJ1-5	CASSIYLGQPQHF	TGTGCCAGCAGTATTTATCTCGGCCAGCCCCAGCATTTT
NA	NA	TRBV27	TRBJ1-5	CASSLGRDQPQHF	TGTGCCAGCAGTTTAGGGCGGGACCAGCCCCAGCATTTT
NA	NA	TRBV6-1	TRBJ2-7	CASSEVKGVIYEQYF	TGTGCCAGCAGTGAAGTCAAGGGTGTTATCTACGAGCAGTACTTC
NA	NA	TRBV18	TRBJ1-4	CASSLYRATNEKLFF	TGTGCCAGCTCGCTGTACAGGGCCACTAATGAAAAACTGTTTTTT